This T cell receptor beta chain emerged from a study of cytomegalovirus exposure and HLA in healthy donors. The PCR was carried out with 60 Vbeta primers and 13 Jbeta primers. The repertoire was sequenced with immunoSEQ multiplex PCR; TCRdb's copy has only in-frame clones and lacks some. The top ten hold around 10% of the sample, which has around 140,000 clones, just under 85% seen once. At the time of sampling, donors were nominally healthy, though unrecorded immune exposures were likely. This clone was recorded only once. V was shortened by 5 bases and J by 4 bases, with 18 bases between the two germline ends. The length of the CDR3 is 16 residues. The germline V gene has CDR1 LNHNV and CDR2 YYDKDF (reference sequence).

The specimen sequenced was PBMCs. The chain recombines TRBV15 with TRBJ1-5; the D gene is possibly TRBD1 (5 bases). This TCR was recovered from a woman aged 55-69 years in good health and CMV-seropositive. The CDR3 loop reads CATSWGGDGRNQPQHF. CDR3 bases: TGTGCCACCAGCTGGGGCGGGGATGGAAGAAATCAGCCCCAGCATTTT. The full variable domain, rest sourced from reference TRBV15 and TRBJ1-5, is DAMVIQNPRYQVTQFGKPVTLSCSQTLNHNVMYWYQQKSSQAPKLLFHYYDKDFNNEADTPDNFQSRRPNTSFCFLDIRSPGLGDTAMYLCATSWGGDGRNQPQHFGDGTRLSIL.